A single sample is the source of the 15 T cell receptor beta chains below, sequenced in a study of T cells expressing NK-cell markers. TCRdb re-called the 5' RACE reads, yielding one record per CDR3 amino acid sequence without DNA. Its clone listing holds 300,000 to 500,000 distinct CDR3 sequences. Sequencing input: blood T cells: a sorted CD56 or NKG2C T cell subset, CD4+ or CD8+ T cells, or bulk PBMC T cells (not recorded which). The origin of the receptors is a woman between 45 and 60 years old in good health.

The rearrangement joins TRBV5-6 to TRBJ2-5; TCRdb designates TRBD2, a call that cannot be tested without DNA. Germline-derived CDR1 and CDR2 are SGHDT and YYEEEE. The CDR3 has 16 amino acids. CDR3 residues: CASSRDRVAGEETQYF.

The chain has TRBV5-1 and TRBJ2-4; as DNA is missing, the TRBD1 call by TCRdb cannot be tested. The CDR3 spans 14 residues. CDR1 is SGHRS, CDR2 YFSETQ, per germline. The CDR3 loop is CASSLASPPNIQYF.

V is TRBV5-1 and J is TRBJ2-1. The CDR3 runs 14 residues. Germline CDR1 reads SGHRS; CDR2 reads YFSETQ. The CDR3 loop is CASSLVRSYNEQFF.

V usage is TRBV19 and J usage is TRBJ2-5. CDR3 length: 13 residues. CDR1 and CDR2 from the germline V gene are LNHDA and SQIVND (reference sequence). The CDR3: CASSIVREETQYF.

The chain recombines TRBV9 with TRBJ1-1; checking the TCRdb D call of TRBD1 is not possible without DNA. CDR1 SGDLS and CDR2 YYNGEE come from the germline V gene. This CDR3 is built from 16 residues. This chain's CDR3 is CASSVGHRGGNTEAFF.

Here the CDR3 reads CASSYREGLDTEAFF. The chain uses TRBV5-1 and TRBJ1-1. Looked up from germline, CDR1 is SGHRS and CDR2 is YFSETQ. The length of the CDR3 is 15 residues.

This sequence joins TRBV3-1 and TRBJ2-1; TCRdb reports TRBD1, a call that lacks DNA to check it against. The CDR3 runs to 14 residues. Germline V CDR1 and CDR2: LGHDT, YNNKEL (reference sequence). The CDR3 spells CASSRRTGYNEQFF.

The chain uses TRBV12-5 and TRBJ1-1; TCRdb's D gene call, TRBD1, goes unchecked for lack of DNA. This CDR3 region has 17 residues. Per the germline V gene, CDR1 is LGHNT and CDR2 is FRNRAP. CDR3 region: CASGFVLPGQGRTEAFF.

The chain recombines TRBV10-3 with TRBJ2-2. The CDR3 runs to 15 residues. Germline CDR1 reads ENHRY; CDR2 reads SYGVKD. Here the CDR3 reads CAISESKGNTGELFF.

The V and J genes are TRBV6-6 and TRBJ2-5; TCRdb's assignment of TRBD2 cannot be checked, as there is no DNA. The CDR3 is 15 residues long. In germline, CDR1 is MNHNY, CDR2 SVGAGI (reference sequence). The CDR3 protein is CASSPRASGKGTQYF.

The chain recombines TRBV29-1 with TRBJ2-7; TCRdb names TRBD1, which stays unverified in the absence of DNA. Germline CDR1 and CDR2: SQVTM and ANQGSEA. CDR3 size: 11 residues. CDR3 sequence: CSAFRGKEQYF.

The chain joins TRBV10-3 to TRBJ1-2. The CDR3 has 13 residues. Germline V gene data show CDR1 as ENHRY and CDR2 as SYGVKD. CDR3 region: CAISAEQNYGYTF.

V usage is TRBV6-5 and J usage is TRBJ1-5; TCRdb reports TRBD1, a call that lacks DNA to check it against. Looked up from germline, CDR1 is MNHEY and CDR2 is SVGAGI. The CDR3 extends over 15 amino acids. CDR3 region: CASSREGGGNQPQHF.

The CDR3 protein is CSATPFNEQFF. The gene calls are TRBV20-1 and TRBJ2-1. Germline V gene data show CDR1 as DFQATT and CDR2 as SNEGSKA (reference sequence). This CDR3 comprises 11 residues.

This chain connects TRBV20-1 to TRBJ2-7; with no DNA, the TCRdb D assignment of TRBD1 cannot be verified. Germline values: CDR1 DFQATT, CDR2 SNEGSKA (reference sequence). This CDR3 is built from 14 residues. Here the CDR3 reads CSASRGQGEYEQYF.